This section outlines one TCR beta chain sequence together with its context. Libraries were prepared by immunoSEQ multiplex PCR; TCRdb keeps only in-frame clonotypes and omits some of them. The sample includes 40,000 to 45,000 clones, about 90% of them seen just once. The data were taken from a study of OX40 agonist ivuxolimab in advanced cancers. V was shortened by 0 bases and J by 0 bases, with 10 bases between the two germline ends. The CDR3 is 17 residues long. Germline loops: CDR1 SGDLS, CDR2 YYNGEE. The rearrangement links TRBV9 to TRBJ1-6; D is uncertain. Source: CD4+ or CD8+ T cells sorted from blood, taken in a trial of the OX40 agonist ivuxolimab. This TCR was sampled from an adult with an advanced solid tumor such as melanoma, head and neck, liver or kidney cancer. The CDR3 nucleotides are TGTGCCAGCAGCGTAGAAGCCGATAGCTCCTATAATTCACCCCTCCACTTT. Translating it yields CASSVEADSSYNSPLHF.